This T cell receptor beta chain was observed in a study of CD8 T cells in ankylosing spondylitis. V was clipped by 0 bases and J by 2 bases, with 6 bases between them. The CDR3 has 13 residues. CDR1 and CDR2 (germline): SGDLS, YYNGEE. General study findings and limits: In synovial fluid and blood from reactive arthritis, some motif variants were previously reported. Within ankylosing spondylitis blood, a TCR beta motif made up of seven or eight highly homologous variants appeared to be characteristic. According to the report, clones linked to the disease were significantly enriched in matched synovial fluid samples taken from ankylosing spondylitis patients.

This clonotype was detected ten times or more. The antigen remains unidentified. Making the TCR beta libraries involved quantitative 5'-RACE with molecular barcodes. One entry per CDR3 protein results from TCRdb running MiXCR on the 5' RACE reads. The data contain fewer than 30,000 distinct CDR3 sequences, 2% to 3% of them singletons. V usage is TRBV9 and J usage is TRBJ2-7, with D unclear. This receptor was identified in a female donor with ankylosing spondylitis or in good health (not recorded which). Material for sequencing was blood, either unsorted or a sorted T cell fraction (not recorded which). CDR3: CASSVAPTYEQYF. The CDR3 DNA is TGTGCCAGCAGCGTAGCGCCTACCTACGAGCAGTACTTC.